This entry lists 6 T cell receptor beta chains sequenced from one sample in a study of blood T cell repertoires in COVID-19. Assay: immunoSEQ multiplex PCR; the TCRdb copy retains only in-frame clones and omits some. The sample consists of about 140,000 clones, roughly 80% of them appearing once. Material for sequencing was peripheral blood. These receptor sequences come from a human donor in a cohort sampled during active COVID-19.

This chain uses TRBV5-1 with TRBJ2-7; 8 bases match TRBD2. Germline V gives CDR1 SGHRS, CDR2 YFSETQ. V was clipped by 3 bases and J by 4 bases; unmatched bases: 15. The CDR3 has 17 amino acids. In nucleotides, the CDR3 is TGCGCCAGCAGCTCGTGGGTGCGGGAGGCGGCCCTATACGAGCAGTACGTC. It specifies CASSSWVREAALYEQYV.

This clone has at least ten counts. This chain links TRBV10-1 with TRBJ1-2; 9 bases are a match to TRBD1. Per the germline V gene, CDR1 is WNHNN and CDR2 is SYGVQD (reference sequence). This CDR3 is built from 15 residues. J was trimmed by 8 bases and V by 5 bases; bases with no gene match: 12. The CDR3 sequence is CASSPAGTGLRGYTF. Written as DNA, the CDR3 is TGCGCCAGCAGTCCTGCCGGGACAGGGCTTCGCGGCTACACCTTC.

The CDR3, as DNA: TGTGCCATCAGTGAGCCGAGGACTAGCGGGATCTCCTACAATGAGCAGTTCTTC. Amino acids: CAISEPRTSGISYNEQFF. The J gene is TRBJ2-1, the V gene TRBV10-3; 12 nucleotides line up with TRBD2. J gave up 0 bases and V 2 bases, and 5 bases lay outside the gene matches. The length of the CDR3 is 18 residues. CDR1 is ENHRY and CDR2 is SYGVKD in the germline V gene.

This clone was counted only a few times. The chain links TRBV7-9 to TRBJ1-6; 8 bases align to TRBD1. Trimming took 4 bases from V and 7 from J; bases not matched to a gene: 9. The CDR3 is 16 amino acids. The V gene's germline CDR1 is SEHNR and CDR2 FQNEAQ (reference sequence). CDR3 DNA: TGTGCCAGCAGCTCCTCGACAGGGGCCGGGAATTCACCCCTCCACTTT. Its translation is CASSSSTGAGNSPLHF.

The V and J genes are TRBV10-3 and TRBJ2-3, with 9 bases lining up with TRBD2. With 0 bases clipped from V and 5 bases from J, the junction kept 6 bases outside the gene matches. The germline V gene has CDR1 ENHRY and CDR2 SYGVKD. This CDR3 comprises 16 residues. The CDR3 protein is CAISESGLANQDTQYF. The CDR3 region has the DNA TGTGCCATCAGTGAGTCCGGACTAGCGAATCAAGATACGCAGTATTTT.

The chain joins TRBV7-2 to TRBJ1-5; D unresolved. Germline lookup yields CDR1 SGHTA and CDR2 FQGNSA. Trimming cost V 1 base and J 6 bases, with 7 bases left between them. The CDR3 covers 13 residues. The CDR3 sequence: CASSLGGLQPQHF. The CDR3 nucleotides read TGTGCCAGCAGCTTAGGTGGCCTTCAGCCCCAGCATTTT.